This T cell receptor (beta chain) was obtained from a study of blood T cell repertoires in COVID-19. The repertoire was sequenced with immunoSEQ multiplex PCR; TCRdb's copy has only in-frame clones and lacks some. The profile shows 200,000 to 250,000 clones, around 82% of them singletons. V lost 3 bases and J lost 2, with 23 bases in between. The CDR3 length is 19 residues. The germline CDR1 and CDR2 sequences are ENHRY and SYGVKD. The chain couples TRBV10-3 to TRBJ1-5; TRBD1 might be the D (6 bases). The receptor was derived from a woman aged 50 to 65 who had been exposed to COVID-19. The specimen was PBMCs or T cells enriched from blood (not recorded which). For the CDR3, the DNA is TGTGCCATCAGTGACCCGACCGTGGACCCCGCAGGGGGCAATCAGCCCCAGCATTTT. This gives the protein CAISDPTVDPAGGNQPQHF.